The clone carrying this T cell receptor beta chain was seen more than once but under ten times. Its cognate antigen is unknown. Construction of the TCR beta libraries employed iRepertoire HTBI primers in conjunction with Arm-PCR of CDR3 regions. TCRdb ran MiXCR on the multiplex PCR reads and lists one entry per CDR3 protein. The sample includes about 380,000 distinct CDR3 sequences, 15% of them seen just once. This sample was taken from a study of regulatory T cells in long-lasting Graves disease. The study's findings and limits: Persistent Graves' disease cases displayed lower TCR diversity than newly diagnosed ones. Persistent disease preferred TRBV28, TRBJ1-2 and TRBJ2-5.

Time point indicated: newly diagnosed GD, antithyroid drugs for less than 3 months. With RNA extracted from PBMCs as input, the TCR library was made. This CDR3 spans 14 amino acids. J was trimmed by 4 bases and V by 8 bases; bases with no gene match: 8. The J gene is TRBJ2-7, the V gene TRBV12-3 or TRBV12-4, with 10 bases that match TRBD2. The source was peripheral blood mononuclear cells (PBMCs), collected at new diagnosis, from a patient treated with antithyroid drugs. The TCR was taken from a female donor with Graves disease. CDR3 region: CASARAGGAYEQYF. DNA of the CDR3: TGTGCCAGCGCCAGAGCGGGAGGGGCATACGAGCAGTACTTC.